This T cell receptor (beta chain) was sequenced in a study of cytomegalovirus exposure and HLA in healthy donors. A few counts support this clone. PCR amplification relied on 60 Vbeta primers (plus 13 Jbeta primers). Sequencing was performed with immunoSEQ multiplex PCR; in TCRdb, only in-frame clones are kept and a portion is missing. In the table there are about 130,000 clones, 15% to 20% of which are singletons. The clonotype originates from a female donor in good health and CMV-seropositive. Material: PBMCs.

The CDR3 reads CASSVGPSGSGEQYF. The CDR3 nucleotides read TGTGCCAGCAGCGTAGGCCCTAGCGGGAGTGGTGAGCAGTACTTC. The chain couples TRBV9 to TRBJ2-7, with 10 bases lining up with TRBD2. The CDR3 extends over 15 amino acids. Germline trimming cut 0 bases from V and 7 bases from J; bases unmatched to any gene: 7. CDR1 is SGDLS and CDR2 is YYNGEE in the germline V gene.